The 25 T cell receptor beta chains reported below all come from one sample, sequenced in a study of cytomegalovirus exposure and HLA in healthy donors. In the PCR, 60 Vbeta and 13 Jbeta primers were used. This table comes from immunoSEQ multiplex PCR, and its TCRdb copy is limited to in-frame clones, with some not included. The sample yields some 140,000 clones, approximately 10% seen once. Specimen: PBMCs. These receptors were collected from a middle-aged woman in good health and CMV-seropositive.

This chain connects TRBV7-9 to TRBJ2-1; the D gene is possibly TRBD1 (6 bases). This CDR3 spans 14 amino acids. V was clipped by 5 bases and J by 5 bases, with 13 bases between them. The germline V gene encodes CDR1 SEHNR and CDR2 FQNEAQ (reference sequence). DNA of the CDR3: TGTGCCAGCAGCCCCCGAGGGGGAGACAATGAGCAGTTCTTC. Its translation is CASSPRGGDNEQFF.

This clone was detected only a few times. V is TRBV4-3 and J is TRBJ2-5; D perhaps matches TRBD2 (6 bases). V gave up 0 bases and J gave up 3 bases, with 17 bases separating them. In germline, CDR1 is LGHNA, CDR2 YSLEER. The CDR3 has 17 amino acids. CDR3 DNA sequence: TGCGCCAGCAGCCAAGATCGGGTGGGGGGTCCCAAAGAGACCCAGTACTTC. Protein sequence: CASSQDRVGGPKETQYF.

The rearrangement uses TRBV12-5 and TRBJ1-5; TRBD1 agrees at 9 bases. The CDR3 length is 16 residues. The germline V gene has CDR1 LGHNT and CDR2 FRNRAP. V gave up 5 bases and J gave up 3 bases; unmatched junction bases: 8. CDR3 coding DNA: TGTGCTAGTGGTCCGGACAGGGGTAAGGACAATCAGCCCCAGCATTTT. Protein sequence: CASGPDRGKDNQPQHF.

The chain combines TRBV10-3 with TRBJ1-1, with no clear D. From germline, CDR1 is ENHRY and CDR2 SYGVKD. The CDR3 is made up of 12 amino acids. Trimming took 4 bases from V and 6 from J, leaving 9 bases between them. This CDR3 is CAISVGFAEAFF. The DNA for the CDR3 is TGTGCCATCAGTGTGGGCTTTGCTGAAGCTTTCTTT.

This clone turned up a few times. The V and J genes are TRBV5-1 and TRBJ1-2; 7 bases agree with TRBD1. CDR3 length: 15 residues. V trimming: 0 bases; J trimming: 2 bases; junction bases outside the gene matches: 4. Per the germline V gene, CDR1 is SGHRS and CDR2 is YFSETQ. CDR3 sequence: CASSLAGQPNYGYTF. In DNA, the CDR3 is TGCGCCAGCAGCTTGGCGGGACAGCCCAACTATGGCTACACCTTC. Based on the CDR3 plus reference TRBV5-1 and TRBJ1-2, the full variable domain is KAGVTQTPRYLIKTRGQQVTLSCSPISGHRSVSWYQQTPGQGLQFLFEYFSETQRNKGNFPGRFSGRQFSNSRSEMNVSTLELGDSALYLCASSLAGQPNYGYTFGSGTRLTVV.

This clone was seen a handful of times. The chain recombines TRBV4-1 with TRBJ2-3; D possibly corresponds to TRBD1 (6 bases). The V and J ends lost 3 bases and 1 base respectively, with 17 bases between them. The CDR3 has 17 amino acids. CDR1 is MGHRA and CDR2 is YSYEKL in the germline V gene. The CDR3 here is CASSHDRDTLRTDTQYF. The CDR3 DNA is TGCGCCAGCAGCCACGACCGGGACACATTGCGCACAGATACGCAGTATTTT.

There are a few counts of this clone. The rearrangement links TRBV11-2 to TRBJ1-6; TRBD1 might be the D (6 bases). The V end was cut by 2 bases, the J end by 6 bases, with 11 bases between. Germline values: CDR1 SGHAT, CDR2 FQNNGV. CDR3 length equals 15 residues. The CDR3 loop is CASSLRTVINSPLHF. As DNA, the CDR3 is TGTGCCAGCAGCTTAAGGACAGTCATTAATTCACCCCTCCACTTT.

This clone has a handful of counts. The chain links TRBV9 to TRBJ1-5; no reliable D call. The CDR3 runs 14 residues. The V gene lost 0 bases and the J gene lost 4 bases, with 8 bases spanning the gap. Per the germline V gene, CDR1 is SGDLS and CDR2 is YYNGEE. CDR3 DNA: TGTGCCAGCAGCGTAGGGCCCCTGAATCAGCCCCAGCATTTT. This codes for CASSVGPLNQPQHF.

There are a few counts of this clone. The chain recombines TRBV5-1 with TRBJ2-3; D call uncertain. Germline assignment: CDR1 SGHRS and CDR2 YFSETQ. V shed 5 bases and J shed 5 bases, with 18 bases lying between them. The length of the CDR3 is 15 residues. CDR3 sequence (DNA): TGCGCCAGCAGGGGTGAACAGAGCCGCGTAGATACGCAGTATTTT. Residues: CASRGEQSRVDTQYF.

Turning to this clone: In this CDR3 the conserved last residue, phenylalanine or tryptophan, is missing, so a read error is likely. The DNA is left out, because the CDR3 cannot be placed on it with certainty; the CDR3 is given as TCRdb lists it. The chain employs TRBV6-1 and TRBJ1-2. The CDR3 contains 12 residues when both ends are counted. Looked up from germline, CDR1 is MNHNS and CDR2 is SASEGT. The CDR3 sequence is CASSEARWTSGL.

The J gene is TRBJ2-5, the V gene TRBV7-3; 9 bases line up with TRBD2. The CDR3 is 15 residues long. Germline V gene lookup returns CDR1 SGHTA and CDR2 FQGTGA. The J segment lost 13 bases and the V segment lost 3 bases, leaving 15 bases of the junction unmatched. The CDR3 is CASSFGAASGVYRYF. The CDR3 DNA reads as TGTGCCAGCAGCTTTGGGGCGGCTAGCGGGGTATATAGGTACTTC.

The V gene is TRBV27, the J gene TRBJ2-2; maybe TRBD1 (6 bases). Germline lookup yields CDR1 MNHEY and CDR2 SMNVEV (reference sequence). V lost 0 bases to trimming and J lost 9 bases, with 14 bases between them. This CDR3 has 15 amino acids. The DNA for the CDR3 is TGTGCCAGCAGTTTATCGGACACAGGGATCAGGGAGCTGTTTTTT. Protein sequence: CASSLSDTGIRELFF.

There are a few counts of this clone. The V and J genes are TRBV5-1 and TRBJ2-3; D is perhaps TRBD1 (8 bases). Trimming shortened V by 0 bases and J by 8 bases, and 28 bases separated the two germline ends. The germline V gene encodes CDR1 SGHRS and CDR2 YFSETQ. This CDR3 region has 19 residues. The CDR3 DNA reads as TGCGCCAGCAGCTTGGAGGGGGGGACAGGATTAGGAGAAGGTGGTACGCAGTATTTT. This gives the protein CASSLEGGTGLGEGGTQYF.

In its sample, this clone was seen a few times. The V call is TRBV11-3, the J call TRBJ2-1, with D perhaps matching TRBD2 (5 bases). This CDR3 has 13 amino acids. Trimming took off 1 base at V and 6 bases at J, with 7 bases between the two ends. The germline V gene encodes CDR1 SGHNT and CDR2 YENEEA. The CDR3, as DNA: TGTGCCAGCAGCTTAGTCCGGGGCAATGAGCAGTTCTTC. Translated: CASSLVRGNEQFF.

A few counts support this clone. This chain links TRBV4-3 with TRBJ1-2; the match to TRBD1 covers 9 bases. Trimming cost V 4 bases and J 10 bases; bases outside gene matches: 7. Germline values: CDR1 LGHNA, CDR2 YSLEER. The CDR3 has 13 amino acids. This CDR3 is CASSPGQGSVYTF. The DNA for the CDR3 is TGCGCCAGCAGCCCCGGACAGGGGTCGGTCTACACCTTC.

In DNA, the CDR3 is TGTGCCAGCAGCGCAAAAACCGGGACAGGGTTTGGAAAACTGTTTTTT. Amino acids: CASSAKTGTGFGKLFF. The rearrangement links TRBV5-6 to TRBJ1-4; 9 positions agree with TRBD1. The CDR3 loop spans 16 amino acids. Losses at the gene ends were 4 bases for V and 10 bases for J; bases not matched to a gene: 14. Germline loops: CDR1 SGHDT, CDR2 YYEEEE.

The rearrangement uses TRBV9 and TRBJ2-3, with D tentatively TRBD1 (5 bases). V was cut by 0 bases and J by 3 bases, with 11 bases left in between. This CDR3 spans 15 amino acids. Germline-derived CDR1 and CDR2 are SGDLS and YYNGEE. Written as DNA, the CDR3 is TGTGCCAGCAGCGTAGAAGGGGCGCGTACAGATACGCAGTATTTT. Translating gives CASSVEGARTDTQYF.

In its sample, this clone was seen a few times. The chain combines TRBV5-6 with TRBJ1-1, with a possible D match to TRBD1 (6 bases). The germline V gene encodes CDR1 SGHDT and CDR2 YYEEEE. V lost 2 bases to trimming and J lost 1 base, with 15 bases between them. This CDR3 is built from 16 residues. CDR3 in DNA: TGTGCCAGCAGCTTTGCCCACCGGGACACGAACACTGAAGCTTTCTTT. Amino acids: CASSFAHRDTNTEAFF. The variable domain in full, with the rest retrieved from reference TRBV5-6 and TRBJ1-1, is DAGVTQSPTHLIKTRGQQVTLRCSPKSGHDTVSWYQQALGQGPQFIFQYYEEEERQRGNFPDRFSGHQFPNYSSELNVNALLLGDSALYLCASSFAHRDTNTEAFFGQGTRLTVV.

The V gene is TRBV2, the J gene TRBJ2-7; a weak D match, TRBD2 (6 bases). CDR3 length equals 17 residues. Germline CDR1 SNHLY, CDR2 FYNNEI. V was trimmed by 7 bases and J by 5 bases, leaving 27 bases between them. The CDR3 DNA sequence: TGTGCCAGCACCGACGATTATAGGGGAGGAAAGATAGACGAGCAGTACTTC. Its translation: CASTDDYRGGKIDEQYF. Drawing the rest from reference TRBV2 and TRBJ2-7, the complete variable domain is EPEVTQTPSHQVTQMGQEVILRCVPISNHLYFYWYRQILGQKVEFLVSFYNNEISEKSEIFDDQFSVERPDGSNFTLKIRSTKLEDSAMYFCASTDDYRGGKIDEQYFGPGTRLTVT.

This clone was recorded a few times. The rearrangement links TRBV19 to TRBJ1-2; D uncertain. Germline V gene sequence: CDR1 LNHDA, CDR2 SQIVND (reference sequence). This CDR3 region has 13 residues. Trimming cost V 8 bases and J 3 bases, with 13 bases left between them. The CDR3 bases are TGTGCCAGTTCAGGAAAGGTGTACTATGGCTACACCTTC. Encoded protein: CASSGKVYYGYTF.

The chain is built from TRBV27 and TRBJ1-4; TRBD1 matches 7 bases. This CDR3 spans 15 amino acids. Germline V gene data show CDR1 as MNHEY and CDR2 as SMNVEV (reference sequence). Trimming at V came to 1 base and at J to 4 bases, leaving 3 bases not matched to a gene. This chain's CDR3 is CASSLFPGGNEKLFF. DNA of the CDR3: TGTGCCAGCAGTTTATTTCCAGGGGGTAATGAAAAACTGTTTTTT.

A few counts support this clone. The chain has TRBV2 and TRBJ2-7; 8 nucleotides line up with TRBD1. Germline values: CDR1 SNHLY, CDR2 FYNNEI. The CDR3 has 12 amino acids. Trimming cost V 7 bases and J 3 bases; bases outside gene matches: 2. The CDR3 here is CASTGGNYEQYF. The CDR3 bases are TGTGCCAGCACAGGGGGCAACTACGAGCAGTACTTC.

The chain recombines TRBV5-4 with TRBJ2-5; D remains unclear. The CDR3 runs 12 residues. V was shortened by 3 bases and J by 7 bases, with 10 bases between the two germline ends. The germline CDR1 and CDR2 sequences are SGHNT and YYREEE (reference sequence). This chain's CDR3 is CASSSTLGTQYF. For the CDR3, the DNA is TGTGCCAGCAGCTCGACCCTAGGGACCCAGTACTTC.

The gene calls are TRBV12-5 and TRBJ1-2; tentatively, D is TRBD1 (6 bases). V gave up 0 bases and J gave up 4 bases, with 9 bases separating them. Germline V CDR1 and CDR2: LGHNT, FRNRAP. CDR3 length: 14 residues. The CDR3 loop is CASGLVGQIYGYTF. DNA for the CDR3: TGTGCTAGTGGTTTGGTAGGACAGATCTATGGCTACACCTTC.

This clone has only one observation. The chain employs TRBV9 and TRBJ2-3; 7 nucleotides match TRBD2. The germline V gene encodes CDR1 SGDLS and CDR2 YYNGEE. The CDR3 is made up of 16 amino acids. After removal of 0 bases from V and 3 bases from J, the junction contained 7 bases not matched to a gene. The CDR3 coding sequence is TGTGCCAGCAGCGTAGTCGGGGGGTCTGGGACAGATACGCAGTATTTT. Amino acids: CASSVVGGSGTDTQYF.